Listed below are T cell receptor beta chains from one sample, sequenced in a study of tumor-infiltrating lymphocytes in primary liver carcinoma. Each CDR3 protein is one row after TCRdb ran MiXCR on the multiplex PCR reads. There are approximately 320,000 distinct CDR3 sequences in the sample; approximately 54% occur only once, and more than 15% lies in the top ten. Material: peripheral blood. These receptors originate from a woman in her 30s with primary liver carcinoma and hepatitis B virus infection. CDR3s include the opening cysteine and the closing phenylalanine or tryptophan. D genes are given only for firm matches. The size of a clone is reported for some rows only, either as once, few or many, or as a class for expanded clones.

j_call	d_call	clone_size	v_call	cdr3_nt	cdr3_aa
TRBJ2-1	TRBD2	NA	TRBV4-2	TGTGTCAGCAGCCAAGTAACTAGCGGGAGTAATGAGCAGTTCTTC	CVSSQVTSGSNEQFF
TRBJ2-3	TRBD2	NA	TRBV4-1	TGTGCCAGCAGCCAAGGACTAGCGGATAAAGATACGCAGTATTTT	CASSQGLADKDTQYF
TRBJ1-1	NA	NA	TRBV6-5	TGTGCCAGCAGGCCCGGGACAACCAACACTGAAGCTTTCTTT	CASRPGTTNTEAFF
TRBJ2-1	TRBD1	NA	TRBV11-1	TGTGCCAGCAACTCCCGGGACAGTTCCTACAATGAGCAATTCTTC	CASNSRDSSYNEQFF
TRBJ1-5	NA	NA	TRBV2	TGTGCCAGCAAATTGGGGACTAGCAATCAGCCCCAGCATTTT	CASKLGTSNQPQHF
TRBJ1-1	NA	NA	TRBV10-3	TGTGCCACGCGAACGGGACCGGACAGCGGGAACCCGGAAGCTTTCTTT	CATRTGPDSGNPEAFF
TRBJ2-5	NA	NA	TRBV29-1	TGCAGCGTTATGGGTCGGAAGGTGGGGACCCAGTACTTC	CSVMGRKVGTQYF
TRBJ2-3	TRBD2	many	TRBV12-3/TRBV12-4	TGTGCCAGCAGTGTGACTAGCGGTACGCAGTATTTT	CASSVTSGTQYF
TRBJ2-7	TRBD1	NA	TRBV6-5	TGTGCCAGCAGCCCGGGACAGGGAAACGAGCAGTACTTC	CASSPGQGNEQYF
TRBJ2-1	NA	NA	TRBV11-2	TGTGCCTGCAGTTTAGGACGAAGCTCCTACAATGAGCAGTTCTTC	CACSLGRSSYNEQFF